This record looks at one T cell receptor (beta chain) sequence and its context. Germline V lookup: CDR1 SGHRS, CDR2 YFSETQ. This CDR3 comprises 16 residues. Trimming shortened V by 5 bases and J by 0 bases, and 16 bases separated the two germline ends. The data derive from a study of blood T cells in healthy people across ages. Then a second PCR, running about 6 to 12 cycles, was carried out with a sample-barcoded 5' primer and a J-beta primer mix. Each cDNA molecule, via a template-switch adaptor with 12 random nucleotides, was tagged. At least 2.5 million CDR3-containing paired-end reads were obtained per sample. TCRdb independently ran MiXCR on the 5' RACE reads; one entry per CDR3 protein. This table holds about a million distinct CDR3 sequences, around 54% found once.

What was sequenced was blood. The clonotype comes from an older woman in good health. V usage is TRBV5-1 and J usage is TRBJ2-3, with D perhaps matching TRBD1 or TRBD2 (5 bases each). The CDR3 loop is CASSSAGTYSTDTQYF. The CDR3 DNA is TGCGCCAGCAGTTCTGCCGGGACCTATAGCACAGATACGCAGTATTTT.